A single TCR beta chain is shown here with its context. Repertoires were generated with immunoSEQ multiplex PCR, while TCRdb's copy carries only in-frame clones and drops some. This sample has 150,000 to 200,000 clones; roughly 94% occur once, and the top ten carry under 8.5%. The record originates from a study of control samples from healthy donors and cancer patients. V shed 6 bases and J 2 bases; nucleotides not matched to a gene: 13. The germline V gene has CDR1 KGHSH and CDR2 LQKENI. CDR3 length: 17 residues. The J gene is TRBJ2-7, the V gene TRBV18; 10 positions agree with TRBD2. Sequenced material: blood. This TCR was sampled from a woman aged 40 to 55 in good health. The CDR3 reads CASSQRPASGGTYEQYF. The CDR3 DNA reads as TGTGCCAGCTCTCAAAGGCCCGCTAGCGGGGGAACCTACGAGCAGTACTTC.